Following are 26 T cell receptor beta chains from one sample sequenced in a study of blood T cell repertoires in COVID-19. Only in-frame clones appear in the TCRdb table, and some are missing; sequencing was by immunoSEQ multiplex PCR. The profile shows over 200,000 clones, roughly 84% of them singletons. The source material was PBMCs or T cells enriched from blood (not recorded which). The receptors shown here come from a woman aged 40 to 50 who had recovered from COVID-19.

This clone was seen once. CDR3 sequence (DNA): TGCAGCGTTGATCTGGGACAGGGGGCGCCCGGGGAGCTGTTTTTT. This translates into CSVDLGQGAPGELFF. The rearrangement links TRBV29-1 to TRBJ2-2; 12 positions match TRBD1. The CDR3 extends over 15 amino acids. V shed 3 bases and J 6 bases; nucleotides not matched to a gene: 5. The germline gives CDR1 SQVTM, CDR2 ANQGSEA.

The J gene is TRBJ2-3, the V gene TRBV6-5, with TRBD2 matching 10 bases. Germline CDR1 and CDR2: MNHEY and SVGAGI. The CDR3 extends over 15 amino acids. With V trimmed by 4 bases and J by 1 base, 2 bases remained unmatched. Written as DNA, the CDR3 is TGTGCCAGCAGTTGGGGACTAGCGCGCACAGATACGCAGTATTTT. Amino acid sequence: CASSWGLARTDTQYF.

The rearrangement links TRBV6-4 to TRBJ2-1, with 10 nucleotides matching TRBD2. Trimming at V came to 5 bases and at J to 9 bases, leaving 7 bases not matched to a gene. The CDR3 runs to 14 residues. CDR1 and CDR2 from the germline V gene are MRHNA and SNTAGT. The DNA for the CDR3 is TGTGCCAGCAGTTCTAGCGGGAGCGGGACTGAGCAGTTCTTC. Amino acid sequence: CASSSSGSGTEQFF.

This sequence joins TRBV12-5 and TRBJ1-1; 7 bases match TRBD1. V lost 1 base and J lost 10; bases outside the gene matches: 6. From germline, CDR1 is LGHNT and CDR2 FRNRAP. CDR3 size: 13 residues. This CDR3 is CASGLEGAGRAFF. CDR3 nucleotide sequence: TGTGCTAGTGGTTTGGAGGGGGCAGGGCGAGCTTTCTTT.

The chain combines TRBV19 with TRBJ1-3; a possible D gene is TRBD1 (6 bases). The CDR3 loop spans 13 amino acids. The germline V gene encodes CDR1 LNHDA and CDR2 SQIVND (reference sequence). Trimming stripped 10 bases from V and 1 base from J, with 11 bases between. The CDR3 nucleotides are TGTGCCACCCGACAGGCATCTGGAAACACCATATATTTT. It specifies CATRQASGNTIYF.

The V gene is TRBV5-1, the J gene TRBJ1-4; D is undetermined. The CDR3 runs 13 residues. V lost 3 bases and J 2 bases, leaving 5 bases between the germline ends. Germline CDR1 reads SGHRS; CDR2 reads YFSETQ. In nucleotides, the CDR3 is TGCGCCAGCAGCTCCGGGACTAATGAAAAACTGTTTTTT. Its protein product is CASSSGTNEKLFF.

Written as DNA, the CDR3 is TGTGCCAGCAGCTCGGACACTCGGACCCAGTACTTC. Protein sequence: CASSSDTRTQYF. V and J are TRBV28 and TRBJ2-5, with D possibly being TRBD1 (5 bases). V lost 6 bases to trimming and J lost 7 bases, with 12 bases between them. Germline-derived CDR1 and CDR2 are MDHEN and SYDVKM. This CDR3 spans 12 amino acids. Variable domain in full (rest from reference TRBV28 and TRBJ2-5): DVKVTQSSRYLVKRTGEKVFLECVQDMDHENMFWYRQDPGLGLRLIYFSYDVKMKEKGDIPEGYSVSREKKERFSLILESASTNQTSMYLCASSSDTRTQYFGPGTRLLVL.

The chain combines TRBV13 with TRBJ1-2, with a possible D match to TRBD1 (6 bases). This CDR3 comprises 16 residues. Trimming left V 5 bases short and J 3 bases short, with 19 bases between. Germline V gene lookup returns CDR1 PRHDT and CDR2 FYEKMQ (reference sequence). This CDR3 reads CASSPVPGDLDYGYTF. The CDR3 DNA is TGTGCCAGCAGCCCCGTACCAGGGGATCTCGACTATGGCTACACCTTC.

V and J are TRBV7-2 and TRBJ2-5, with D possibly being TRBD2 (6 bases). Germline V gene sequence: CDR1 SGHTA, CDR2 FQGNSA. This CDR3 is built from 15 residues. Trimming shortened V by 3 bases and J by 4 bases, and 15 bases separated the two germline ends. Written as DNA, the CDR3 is TGTGCCAGCAGCTTCGGGGGAAAGATCGCAGAGACCCAGTACTTC. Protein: CASSFGGKIAETQYF.

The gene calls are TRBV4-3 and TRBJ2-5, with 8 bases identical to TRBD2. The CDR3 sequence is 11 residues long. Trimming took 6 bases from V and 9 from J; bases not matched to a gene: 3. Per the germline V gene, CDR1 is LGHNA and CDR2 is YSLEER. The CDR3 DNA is TGCGCCAGCAGTCGGGGGGGAGCCCAGTACTTC. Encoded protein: CASSRGGAQYF.

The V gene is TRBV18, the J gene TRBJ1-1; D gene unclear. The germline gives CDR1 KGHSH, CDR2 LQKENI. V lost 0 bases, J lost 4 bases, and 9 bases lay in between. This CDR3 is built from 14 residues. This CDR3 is CASSPPWASTEAFF. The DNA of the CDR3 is TGTGCCAGCTCACCACCGTGGGCCTCCACTGAAGCTTTCTTT.

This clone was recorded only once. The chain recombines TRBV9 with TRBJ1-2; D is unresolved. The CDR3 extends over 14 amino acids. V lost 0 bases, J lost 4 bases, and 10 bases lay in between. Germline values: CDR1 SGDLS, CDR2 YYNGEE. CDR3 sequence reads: CASSVGGIFYGYTF. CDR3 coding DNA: TGTGCCAGCAGCGTAGGCGGGATCTTCTATGGCTACACCTTC.

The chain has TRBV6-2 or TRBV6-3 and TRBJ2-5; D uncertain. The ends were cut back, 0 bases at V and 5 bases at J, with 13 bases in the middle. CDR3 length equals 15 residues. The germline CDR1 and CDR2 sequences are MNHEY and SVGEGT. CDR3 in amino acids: CASSYSTASGETQYF. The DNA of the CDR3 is TGTGCCAGCAGTTACTCGACGGCTAGTGGGGAGACCCAGTACTTC.

Here the CDR3 reads CASSPTLLGVNTGELFF. CDR3 DNA sequence: TGTGCCAGCAGTCCGACCCTTCTAGGGGTTAACACCGGGGAGCTGTTTTTT. V is TRBV28 and J is TRBJ2-2, with D perhaps matching TRBD1 (5 bases). V was clipped by 5 bases and J by 2 bases, with 18 bases between them. Germline lookup yields CDR1 MDHEN and CDR2 SYDVKM. CDR3 length equals 17 residues.

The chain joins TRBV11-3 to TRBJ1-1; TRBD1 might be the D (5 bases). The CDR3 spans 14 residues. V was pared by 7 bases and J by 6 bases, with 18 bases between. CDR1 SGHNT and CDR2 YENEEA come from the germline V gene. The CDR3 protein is CASTQGEPGAEAFF. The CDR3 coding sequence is TGTGCCAGCACCCAGGGAGAGCCGGGGGCTGAAGCTTTCTTT. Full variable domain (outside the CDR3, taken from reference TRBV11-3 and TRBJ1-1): EAGVVQSPRYKIIEKKQPVAFWCNPISGHNTLYWYLQNLGQGPELLIRYENEEAVDDSQLPKDRFSAERLKGVDSTLKIQPAELGDSAVYLCASTQGEPGAEAFFGQGTRLTVV.

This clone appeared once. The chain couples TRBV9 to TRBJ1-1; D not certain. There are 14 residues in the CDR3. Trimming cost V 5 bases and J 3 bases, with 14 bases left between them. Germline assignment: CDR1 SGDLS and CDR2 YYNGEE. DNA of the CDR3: TGTGCCAGCAGTCGTCACCGGGAGGACACTGAAGCTTTCTTT. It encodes CASSRHREDTEAFF.

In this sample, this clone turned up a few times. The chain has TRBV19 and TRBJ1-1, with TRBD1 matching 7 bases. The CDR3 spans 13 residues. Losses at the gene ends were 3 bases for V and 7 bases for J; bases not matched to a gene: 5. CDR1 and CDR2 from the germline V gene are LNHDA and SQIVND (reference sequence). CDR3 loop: CASSIRDSLEAFF. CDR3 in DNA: TGTGCCAGTAGTATTCGGGACAGTCTTGAAGCTTTCTTT.

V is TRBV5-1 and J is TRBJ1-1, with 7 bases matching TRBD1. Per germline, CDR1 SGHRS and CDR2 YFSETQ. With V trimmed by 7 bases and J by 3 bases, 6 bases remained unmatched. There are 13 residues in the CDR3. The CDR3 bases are TGCGCCAGCTTGACTACAGGGGACACTGAAGCTTTCTTT. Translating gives CASLTTGDTEAFF.

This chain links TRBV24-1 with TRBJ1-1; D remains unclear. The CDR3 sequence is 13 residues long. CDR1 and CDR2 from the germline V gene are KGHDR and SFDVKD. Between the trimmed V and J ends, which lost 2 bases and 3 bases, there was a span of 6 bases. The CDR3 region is CATSDSSDTEAFF. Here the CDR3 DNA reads TGTGCCACCAGTGATTCTAGCGACACTGAAGCTTTCTTT.

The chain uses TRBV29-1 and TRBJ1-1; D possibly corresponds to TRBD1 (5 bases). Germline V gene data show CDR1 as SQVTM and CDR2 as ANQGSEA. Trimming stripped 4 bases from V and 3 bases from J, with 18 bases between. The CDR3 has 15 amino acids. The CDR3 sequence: CSVGSESGIDTEAFF. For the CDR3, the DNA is TGCAGCGTTGGGAGCGAGTCAGGGATCGACACTGAAGCTTTCTTT.

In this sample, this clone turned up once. CDR3 nucleotide sequence: TGTGCCAGCAGCTCCTCGGGACTGACCCACGGGGACGAGCAGTACTTC. It is translated as CASSSSGLTHGDEQYF. The rearrangement links TRBV7-9 to TRBJ2-7, with a possible D match to TRBD2 (6 bases). CDR3 length equals 16 residues. The V end lost 4 bases, the J end lost 5 bases, and 21 bases lay between the germline ends. Per the germline V gene, CDR1 is SEHNR and CDR2 is FQNEAQ (reference sequence).

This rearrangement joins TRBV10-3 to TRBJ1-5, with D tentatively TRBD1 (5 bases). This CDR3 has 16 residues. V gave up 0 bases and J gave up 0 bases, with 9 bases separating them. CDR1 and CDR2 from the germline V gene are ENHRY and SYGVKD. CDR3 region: CAISESRGVSNQPQHF. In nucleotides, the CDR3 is TGTGCCATCAGTGAGTCAAGGGGCGTTAGCAATCAGCCCCAGCATTTT.

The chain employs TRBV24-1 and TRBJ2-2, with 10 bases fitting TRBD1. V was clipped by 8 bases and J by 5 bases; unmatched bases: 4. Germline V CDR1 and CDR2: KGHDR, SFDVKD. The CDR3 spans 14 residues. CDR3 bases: TGTGCCACCAAGGGACAGGGGTTAACCGGGGAGCTGTTTTTT. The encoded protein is CATKGQGLTGELFF.

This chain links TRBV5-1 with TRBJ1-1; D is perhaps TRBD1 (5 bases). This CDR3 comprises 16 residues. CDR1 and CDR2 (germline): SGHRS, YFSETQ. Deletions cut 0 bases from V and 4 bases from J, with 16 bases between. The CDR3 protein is CASSLDWGEVGTEAFF. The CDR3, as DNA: TGCGCCAGCAGCTTGGATTGGGGGGAAGTCGGCACTGAAGCTTTCTTT.

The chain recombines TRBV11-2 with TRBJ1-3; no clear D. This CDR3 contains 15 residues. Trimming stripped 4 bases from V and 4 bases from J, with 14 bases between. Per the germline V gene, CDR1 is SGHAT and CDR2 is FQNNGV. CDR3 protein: CASSSLQPSGNTIYF. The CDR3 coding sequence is TGTGCCAGCAGCTCTTTACAGCCATCCGGAAACACCATATATTTT.

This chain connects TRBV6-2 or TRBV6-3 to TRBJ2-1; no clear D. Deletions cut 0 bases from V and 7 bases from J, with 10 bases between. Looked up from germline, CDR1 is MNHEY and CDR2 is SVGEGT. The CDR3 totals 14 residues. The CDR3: CASSYSPQTNEQFF. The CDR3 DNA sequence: TGTGCCAGCAGTTACTCCCCCCAAACTAATGAGCAGTTCTTC.